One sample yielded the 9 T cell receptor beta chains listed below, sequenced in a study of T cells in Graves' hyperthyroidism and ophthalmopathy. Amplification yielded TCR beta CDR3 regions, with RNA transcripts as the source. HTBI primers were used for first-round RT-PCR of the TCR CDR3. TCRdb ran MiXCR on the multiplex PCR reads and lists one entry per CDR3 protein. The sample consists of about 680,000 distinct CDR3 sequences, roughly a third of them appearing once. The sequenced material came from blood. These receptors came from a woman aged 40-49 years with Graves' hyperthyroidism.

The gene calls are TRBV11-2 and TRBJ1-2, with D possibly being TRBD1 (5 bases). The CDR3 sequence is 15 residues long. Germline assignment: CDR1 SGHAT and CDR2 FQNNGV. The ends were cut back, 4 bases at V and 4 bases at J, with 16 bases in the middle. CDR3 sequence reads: CASSSIQGTAYGYTF. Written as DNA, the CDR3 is TGTGCCAGCAGCTCGATCCAGGGCACCGCCTATGGCTACACCTTC.

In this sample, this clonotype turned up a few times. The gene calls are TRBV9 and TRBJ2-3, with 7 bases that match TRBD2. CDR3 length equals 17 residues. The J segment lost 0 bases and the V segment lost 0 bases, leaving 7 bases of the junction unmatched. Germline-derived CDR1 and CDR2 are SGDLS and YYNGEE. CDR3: CASSVGGRAASTDTQYF. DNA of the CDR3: TGTGCCAGCAGCGTAGGAGGGAGGGCGGCTAGCACAGATACGCAGTATTTT. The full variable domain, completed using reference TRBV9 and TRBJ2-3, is DSGVTQTPKHLITATGQRVTLRCSPRSGDLSVYWYQQSLDQGLQFLIQYYNGEERAKGNILERFSAQQFPDLHSELNLSSLELGDSALYFCASSVGGRAASTDTQYFGPGTRLTVL.

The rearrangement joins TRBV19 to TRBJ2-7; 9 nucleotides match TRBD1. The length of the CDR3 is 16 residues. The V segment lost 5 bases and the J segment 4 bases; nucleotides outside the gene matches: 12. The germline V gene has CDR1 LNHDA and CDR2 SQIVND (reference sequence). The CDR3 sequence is CASSFGQGRTEYEQYF. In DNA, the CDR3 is TGTGCCAGTAGTTTCGGACAGGGGAGGACCGAGTACGAGCAGTACTTC. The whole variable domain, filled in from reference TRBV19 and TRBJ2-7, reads DGGITQSPKYLFRKEGQNVTLSCEQNLNHDAMYWYRQDPGQGLRLIYYSQIVNDFQKGDIAEGYSVSREKKESFPLTVTSAQKNPTAFYLCASSFGQGRTEYEQYFGPGTRLTVT.

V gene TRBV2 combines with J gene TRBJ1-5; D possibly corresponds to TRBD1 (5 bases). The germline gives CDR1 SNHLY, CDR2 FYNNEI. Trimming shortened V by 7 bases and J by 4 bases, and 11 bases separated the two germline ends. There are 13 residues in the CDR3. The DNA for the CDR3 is TGTGCCAGCATTCTACAGGCTAATCAGCCCCAGCATTTT. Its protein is CASILQANQPQHF.

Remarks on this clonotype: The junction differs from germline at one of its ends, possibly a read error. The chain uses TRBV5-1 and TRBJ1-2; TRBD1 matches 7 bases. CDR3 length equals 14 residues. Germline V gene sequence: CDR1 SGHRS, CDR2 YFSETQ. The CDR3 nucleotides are TGCGCCAGCAGCTTCACAGGGGAAGGGCCTGGCTACATCTTC. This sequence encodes CASSFTGEGPGYIF.

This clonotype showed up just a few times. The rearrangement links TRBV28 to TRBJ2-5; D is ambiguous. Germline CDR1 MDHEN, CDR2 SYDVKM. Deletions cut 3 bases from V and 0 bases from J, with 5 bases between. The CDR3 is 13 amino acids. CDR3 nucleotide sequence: TGTGCCAGCAGTTTTTGTCACCAAGAGACCCAGTACTTC. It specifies CASSFCHQETQYF.

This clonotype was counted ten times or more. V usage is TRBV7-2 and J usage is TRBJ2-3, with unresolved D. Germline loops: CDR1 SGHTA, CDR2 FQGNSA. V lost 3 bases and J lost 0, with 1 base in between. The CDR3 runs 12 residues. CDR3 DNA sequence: TGTGCCAGCAGCTTTAGCACAGATACGCAGTATTTT. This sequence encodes CASSFSTDTQYF.

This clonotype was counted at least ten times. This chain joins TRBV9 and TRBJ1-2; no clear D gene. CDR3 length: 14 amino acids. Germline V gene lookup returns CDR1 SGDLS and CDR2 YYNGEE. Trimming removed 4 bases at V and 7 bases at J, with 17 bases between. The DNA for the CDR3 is TGTGCCAGCAGCCCCGGGAGAAGCCTATCTGGCTACACCTTC. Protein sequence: CASSPGRSLSGYTF.

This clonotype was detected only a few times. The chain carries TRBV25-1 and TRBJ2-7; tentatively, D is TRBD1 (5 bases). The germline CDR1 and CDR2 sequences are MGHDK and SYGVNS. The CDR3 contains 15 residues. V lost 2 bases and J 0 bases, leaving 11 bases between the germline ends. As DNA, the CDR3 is TGTGCCAGCAGTGAAGCACAGGCCCACTCCTACGAGCAGTACTTC. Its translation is CASSEAQAHSYEQYF.